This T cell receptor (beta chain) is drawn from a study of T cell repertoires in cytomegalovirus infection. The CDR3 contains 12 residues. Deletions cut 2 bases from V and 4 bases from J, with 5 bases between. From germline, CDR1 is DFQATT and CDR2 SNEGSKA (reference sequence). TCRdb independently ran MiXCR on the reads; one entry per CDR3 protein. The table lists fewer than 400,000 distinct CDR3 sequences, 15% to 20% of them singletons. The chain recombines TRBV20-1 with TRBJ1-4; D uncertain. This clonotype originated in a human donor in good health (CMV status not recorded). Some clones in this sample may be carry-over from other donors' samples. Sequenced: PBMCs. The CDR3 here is CSARRHNEKLFF. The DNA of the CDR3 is TGCAGTGCTAGACGACATAATGAAAAACTGTTTTTT.